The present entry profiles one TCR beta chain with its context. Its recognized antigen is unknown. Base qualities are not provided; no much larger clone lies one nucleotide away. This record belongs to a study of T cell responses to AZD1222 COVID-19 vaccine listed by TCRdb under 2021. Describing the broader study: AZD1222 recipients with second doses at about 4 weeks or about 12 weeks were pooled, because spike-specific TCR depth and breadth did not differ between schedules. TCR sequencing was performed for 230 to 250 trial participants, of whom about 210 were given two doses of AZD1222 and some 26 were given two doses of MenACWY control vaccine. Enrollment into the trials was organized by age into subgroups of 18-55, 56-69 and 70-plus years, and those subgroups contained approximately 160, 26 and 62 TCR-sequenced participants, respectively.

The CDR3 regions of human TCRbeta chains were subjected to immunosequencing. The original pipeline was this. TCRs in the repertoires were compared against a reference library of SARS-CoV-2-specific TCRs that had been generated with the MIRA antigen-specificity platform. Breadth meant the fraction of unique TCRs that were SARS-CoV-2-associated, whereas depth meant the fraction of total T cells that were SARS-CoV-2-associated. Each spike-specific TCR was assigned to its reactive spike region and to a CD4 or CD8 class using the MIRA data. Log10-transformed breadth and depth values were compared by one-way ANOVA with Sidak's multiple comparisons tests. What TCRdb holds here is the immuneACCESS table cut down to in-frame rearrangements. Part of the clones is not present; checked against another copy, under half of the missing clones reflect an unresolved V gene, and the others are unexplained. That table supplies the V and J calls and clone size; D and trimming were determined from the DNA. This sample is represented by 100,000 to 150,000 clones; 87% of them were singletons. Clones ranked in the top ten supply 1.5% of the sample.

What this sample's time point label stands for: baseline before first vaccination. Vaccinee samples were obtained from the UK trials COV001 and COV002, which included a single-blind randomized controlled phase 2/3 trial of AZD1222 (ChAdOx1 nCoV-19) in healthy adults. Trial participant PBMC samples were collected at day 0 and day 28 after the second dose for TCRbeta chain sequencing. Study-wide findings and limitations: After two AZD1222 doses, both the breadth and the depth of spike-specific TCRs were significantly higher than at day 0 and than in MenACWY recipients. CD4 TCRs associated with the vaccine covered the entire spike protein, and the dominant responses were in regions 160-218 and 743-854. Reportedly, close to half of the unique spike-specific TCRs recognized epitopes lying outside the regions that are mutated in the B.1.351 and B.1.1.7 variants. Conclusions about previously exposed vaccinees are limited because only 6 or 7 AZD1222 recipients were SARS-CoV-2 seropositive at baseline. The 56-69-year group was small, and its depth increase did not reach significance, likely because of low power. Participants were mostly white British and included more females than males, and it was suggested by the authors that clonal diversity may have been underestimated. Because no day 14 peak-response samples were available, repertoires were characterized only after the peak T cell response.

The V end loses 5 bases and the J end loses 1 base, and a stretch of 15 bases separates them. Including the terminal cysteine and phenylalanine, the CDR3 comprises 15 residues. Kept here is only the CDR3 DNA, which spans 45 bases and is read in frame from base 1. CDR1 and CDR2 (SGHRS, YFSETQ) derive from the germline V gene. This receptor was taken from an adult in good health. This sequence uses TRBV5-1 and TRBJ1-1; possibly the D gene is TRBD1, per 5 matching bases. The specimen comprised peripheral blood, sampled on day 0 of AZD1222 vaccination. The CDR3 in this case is CASRRPGPQNTEAFF. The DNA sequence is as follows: TGCGCCAGCAGGCGGCCGGGACCGCAGAACACTGAAGCTTTCTTT.